This T cell receptor (beta chain) is drawn from a study of blood T cell repertoires in COVID-19. TCRdb's copy holds only in-frame clones and misses some; the assay was immunoSEQ multiplex PCR. There are tens of thousands of clones in the sample; 65% to 85% occur only once, and under 4.5% lies in the top ten. This TCR was recovered from a woman aged 60 to 75 with acute or convalescent COVID-19. The sequenced sample was peripheral blood.

For the CDR3, the DNA is TGTGCCAGCAGCCAAGTACCCCTGACAGCCCCGCCGCCGGGCTACACCTTC. This encodes CASSQVPLTAPPPGYTF. The V call is TRBV3-1 (or the pseudogene TRBV3-2), the J call TRBJ1-2; D is perhaps TRBD1 (5 bases). The length of the CDR3 is 17 residues. The germline V gene encodes CDR1 LGHDT and CDR2 YNNKEL (reference sequence). Trimming left V 1 base short and J 8 bases short, with 23 bases between.